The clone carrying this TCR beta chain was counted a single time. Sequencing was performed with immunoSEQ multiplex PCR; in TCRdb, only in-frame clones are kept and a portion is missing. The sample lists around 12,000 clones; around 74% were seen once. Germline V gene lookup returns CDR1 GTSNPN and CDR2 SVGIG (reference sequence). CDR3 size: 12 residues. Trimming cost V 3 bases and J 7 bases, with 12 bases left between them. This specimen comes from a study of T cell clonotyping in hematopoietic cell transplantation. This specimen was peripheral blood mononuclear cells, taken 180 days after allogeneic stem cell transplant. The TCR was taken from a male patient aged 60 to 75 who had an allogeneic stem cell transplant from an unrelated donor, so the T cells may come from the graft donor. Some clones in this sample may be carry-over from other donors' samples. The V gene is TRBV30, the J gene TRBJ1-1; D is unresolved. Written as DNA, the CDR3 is TGTGCCTGGAGAGGTTTGGTCGGTGAAGCTTTCTTT. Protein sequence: CAWRGLVGEAFF.